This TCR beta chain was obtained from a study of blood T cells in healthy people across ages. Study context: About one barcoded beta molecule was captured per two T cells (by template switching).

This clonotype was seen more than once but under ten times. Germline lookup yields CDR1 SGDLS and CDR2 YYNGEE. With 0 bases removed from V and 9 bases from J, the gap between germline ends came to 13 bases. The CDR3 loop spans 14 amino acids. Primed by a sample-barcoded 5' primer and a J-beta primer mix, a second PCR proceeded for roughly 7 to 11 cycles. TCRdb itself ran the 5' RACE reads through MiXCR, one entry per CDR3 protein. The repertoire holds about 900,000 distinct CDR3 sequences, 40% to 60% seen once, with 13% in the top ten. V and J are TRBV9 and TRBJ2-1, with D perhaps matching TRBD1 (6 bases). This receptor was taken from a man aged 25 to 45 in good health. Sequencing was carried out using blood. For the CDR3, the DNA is TGTGCCAGCAGCGTAGATATGACGACAGGTGAGCAGTTCTTC. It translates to CASSVDMTTGEQFF.